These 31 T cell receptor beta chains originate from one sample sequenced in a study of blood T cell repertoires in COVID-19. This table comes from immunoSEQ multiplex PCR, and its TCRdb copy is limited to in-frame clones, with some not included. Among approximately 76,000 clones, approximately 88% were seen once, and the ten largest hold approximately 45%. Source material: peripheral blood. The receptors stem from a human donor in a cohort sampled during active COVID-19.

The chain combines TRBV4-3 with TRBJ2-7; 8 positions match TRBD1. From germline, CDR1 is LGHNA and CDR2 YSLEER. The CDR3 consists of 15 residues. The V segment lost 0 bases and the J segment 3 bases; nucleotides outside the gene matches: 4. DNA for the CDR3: TGCGCCAGCAGCCAAGATCACAGGGGGTACTACGAGCAGTACTTC. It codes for CASSQDHRGYYEQYF.

The DNA of the CDR3 is TGCGCCAGCAGCCACCCCAATTCTGGCCATGGGGCCACCGGGGAGCTGTTTTTT. Its translation is CASSHPNSGHGATGELFF. V is TRBV4-3 and J is TRBJ2-2; TRBD1 might be the D (5 bases). The CDR3 contains 18 residues. V lost 3 bases and J 4 bases, leaving 21 bases between the germline ends. CDR1 is LGHNA and CDR2 is YSLEER in the germline V gene.

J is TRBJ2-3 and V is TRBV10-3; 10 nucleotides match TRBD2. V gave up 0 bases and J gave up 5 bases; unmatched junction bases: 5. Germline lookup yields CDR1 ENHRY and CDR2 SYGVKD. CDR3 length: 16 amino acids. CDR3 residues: CAISESVAGGQDTQYF. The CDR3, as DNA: TGTGCCATCAGTGAGTCGGTAGCGGGGGGCCAAGATACGCAGTATTTT.

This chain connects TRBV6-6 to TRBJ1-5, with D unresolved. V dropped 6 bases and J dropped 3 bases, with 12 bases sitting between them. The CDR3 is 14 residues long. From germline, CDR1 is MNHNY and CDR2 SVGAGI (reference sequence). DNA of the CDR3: TGTGCCAGCAGCCAGACAAACTTCAATCAGCCCCAGCATTTT. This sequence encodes CASSQTNFNQPQHF.

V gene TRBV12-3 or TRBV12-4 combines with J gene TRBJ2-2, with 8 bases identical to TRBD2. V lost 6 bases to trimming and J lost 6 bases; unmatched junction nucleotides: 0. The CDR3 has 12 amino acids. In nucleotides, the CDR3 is TGTGCCAGCAGGGGACTAGCCGGGGAGCTGTTTTTT. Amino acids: CASRGLAGELFF.

The CDR3 reads CASSDRERAFSYEQYF. The CDR3 DNA reads TGTGCCAGCAGTGATCGGGAACGAGCCTTCTCCTACGAGCAGTACTTC. The chain employs TRBV2 and TRBJ2-7, with D possibly matching TRBD2 (5 bases). The CDR3 loop spans 16 amino acids. Germline lookup yields CDR1 SNHLY and CDR2 FYNNEI. The V end lost 3 bases, the J end lost 0 bases, and 15 bases lay between the germline ends.

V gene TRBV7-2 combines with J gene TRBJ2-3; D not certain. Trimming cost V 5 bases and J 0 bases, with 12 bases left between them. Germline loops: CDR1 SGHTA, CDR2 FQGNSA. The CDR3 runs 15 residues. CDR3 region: CASSVRPHSTDTQYF. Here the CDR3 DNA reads TGTGCCAGCAGCGTCAGGCCCCATAGCACAGATACGCAGTATTTT.

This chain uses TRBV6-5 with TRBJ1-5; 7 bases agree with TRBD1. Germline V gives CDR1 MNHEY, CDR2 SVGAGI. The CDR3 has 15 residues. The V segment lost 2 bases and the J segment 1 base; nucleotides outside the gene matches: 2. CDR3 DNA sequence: TGTGCCAGCAGTTACGAACAGGGGAGCAATCAGCCCCAGCATTTT. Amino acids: CASSYEQGSNQPQHF.

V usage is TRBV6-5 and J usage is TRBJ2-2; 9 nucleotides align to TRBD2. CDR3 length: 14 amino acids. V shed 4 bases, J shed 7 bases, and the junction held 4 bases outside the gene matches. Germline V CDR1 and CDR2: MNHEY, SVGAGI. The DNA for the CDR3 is TGTGCCAGCAGTTCCGGACTAGCGAGCGGGGAGCTGTTTTTT. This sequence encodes CASSSGLASGELFF.

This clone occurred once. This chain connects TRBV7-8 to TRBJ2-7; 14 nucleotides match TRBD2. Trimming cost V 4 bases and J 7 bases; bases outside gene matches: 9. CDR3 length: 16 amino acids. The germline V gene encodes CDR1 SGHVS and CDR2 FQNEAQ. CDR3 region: CASSSNAWTSGGEQYF. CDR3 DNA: TGTGCCAGCAGCTCGAATGCCTGGACTAGCGGGGGGGAGCAGTACTTC.

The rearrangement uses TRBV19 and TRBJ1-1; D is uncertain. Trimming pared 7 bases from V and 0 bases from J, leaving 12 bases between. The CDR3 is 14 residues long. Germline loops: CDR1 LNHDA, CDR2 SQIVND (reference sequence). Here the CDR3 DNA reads TGTGCCAGTACCTCCCTGGGCATGAACACTGAAGCTTTCTTT. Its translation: CASTSLGMNTEAFF.

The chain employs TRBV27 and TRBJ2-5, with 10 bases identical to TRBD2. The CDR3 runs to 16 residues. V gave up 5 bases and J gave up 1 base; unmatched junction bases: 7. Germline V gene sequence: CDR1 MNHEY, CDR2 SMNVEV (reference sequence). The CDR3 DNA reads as TGTGCCAGCAGTCGTACTAGCGGGGCGGCCCAAGAGACCCAGTACTTC. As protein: CASSRTSGAAQETQYF.

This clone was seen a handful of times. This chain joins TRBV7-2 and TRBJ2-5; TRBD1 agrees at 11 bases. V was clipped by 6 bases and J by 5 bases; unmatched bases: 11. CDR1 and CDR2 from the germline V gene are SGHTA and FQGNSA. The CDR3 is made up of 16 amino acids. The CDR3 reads CASSSTSGTGGETQYF. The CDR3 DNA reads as TGTGCCAGCAGTTCAACCTCCGGGACAGGGGGGGAGACCCAGTACTTC. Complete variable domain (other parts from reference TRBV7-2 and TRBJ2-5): GAGVSQSPSNKVTEKGKDVELRCDPISGHTALYWYRQSLGQGLEFLIYFQGNSAPDKSGLPSDRFSAERTGGSVSTLTIQRTQQEDSAVYLCASSSTSGTGGETQYFGPGTRLLVL.

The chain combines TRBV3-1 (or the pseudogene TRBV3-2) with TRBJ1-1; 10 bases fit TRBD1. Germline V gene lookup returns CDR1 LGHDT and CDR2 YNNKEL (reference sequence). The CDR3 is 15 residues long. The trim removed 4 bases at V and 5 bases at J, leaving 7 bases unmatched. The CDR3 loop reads CASSPWDRGLTEAFF. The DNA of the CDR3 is TGTGCCAGCAGCCCCTGGGACAGGGGCTTAACTGAAGCTTTCTTT.

CDR3 sequence reads: CASRTGTTNEKLFF. The CDR3 bases are TGTGCCAGCAGAACAGGGACAACTAATGAAAAACTGTTTTTT. The rearrangement uses TRBV6-5 and TRBJ1-4, with D possibly matching TRBD1 (6 bases). Per the germline V gene, CDR1 is MNHEY and CDR2 is SVGAGI. The CDR3 spans 14 residues. Trimming took 6 bases from V and 0 from J, leaving 8 bases between them.

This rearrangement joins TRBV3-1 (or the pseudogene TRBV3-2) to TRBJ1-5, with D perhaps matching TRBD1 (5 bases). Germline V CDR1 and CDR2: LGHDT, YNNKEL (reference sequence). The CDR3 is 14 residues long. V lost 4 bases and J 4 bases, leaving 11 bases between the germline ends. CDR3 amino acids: CASSRDSGNQPQHF. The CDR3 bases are TGTGCCAGCAGCCGGGACTCGGGGAATCAGCCCCAGCATTTT.

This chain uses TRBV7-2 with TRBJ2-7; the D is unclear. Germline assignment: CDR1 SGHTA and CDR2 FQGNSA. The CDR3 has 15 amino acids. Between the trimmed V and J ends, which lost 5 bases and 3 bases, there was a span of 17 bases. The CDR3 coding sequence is TGTGCCAGCAGCCTCAGTGCGCTTCGGGTCTACGAGCAGTACTTC. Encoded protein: CASSLSALRVYEQYF.

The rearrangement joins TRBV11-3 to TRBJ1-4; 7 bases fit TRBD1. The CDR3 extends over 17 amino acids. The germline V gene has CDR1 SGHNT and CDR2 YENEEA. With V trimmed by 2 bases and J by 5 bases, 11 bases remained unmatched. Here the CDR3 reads CASSLRGTGVENEKLFF. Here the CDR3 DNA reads TGTGCCAGCAGCTTAAGAGGAACAGGGGTGGAAAATGAAAAACTGTTTTTT.

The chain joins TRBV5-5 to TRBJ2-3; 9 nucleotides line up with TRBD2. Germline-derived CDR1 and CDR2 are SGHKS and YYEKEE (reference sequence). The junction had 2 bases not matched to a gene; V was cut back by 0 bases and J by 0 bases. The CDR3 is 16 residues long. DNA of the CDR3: TGTGCCAGCAGCTTGGGTGCGGGGGGGAGCACAGATACGCAGTATTTT. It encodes CASSLGAGGSTDTQYF.

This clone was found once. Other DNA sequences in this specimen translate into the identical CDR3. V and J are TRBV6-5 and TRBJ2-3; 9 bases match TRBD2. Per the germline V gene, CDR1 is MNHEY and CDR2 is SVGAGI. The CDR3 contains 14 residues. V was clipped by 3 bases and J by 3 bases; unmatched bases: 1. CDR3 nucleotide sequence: TGTGCCAGCAGTTATAGCGGGGGAACAGATACGCAGTATTTT. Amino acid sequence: CASSYSGGTDTQYF.

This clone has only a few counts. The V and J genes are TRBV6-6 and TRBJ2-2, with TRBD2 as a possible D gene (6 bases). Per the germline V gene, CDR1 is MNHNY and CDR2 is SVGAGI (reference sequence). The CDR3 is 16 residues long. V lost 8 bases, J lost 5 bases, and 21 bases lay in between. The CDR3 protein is CASGRPRTGGTGELFF. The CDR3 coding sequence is TGTGCCAGCGGACGGCCGAGGACTGGGGGGACCGGGGAGCTGTTTTTT.

The CDR3 DNA is TGTGCCAGTATTCGGTGGGCCGATAGCAATCAGCCCCAGCATTTT. This gives the protein CASIRWADSNQPQHF. This chain joins TRBV19 and TRBJ1-5; D is uncertain. Trimming removed 7 bases at V and 0 bases at J, with 13 bases between. Per the germline V gene, CDR1 is LNHDA and CDR2 is SQIVND (reference sequence). The CDR3 spans 15 residues.

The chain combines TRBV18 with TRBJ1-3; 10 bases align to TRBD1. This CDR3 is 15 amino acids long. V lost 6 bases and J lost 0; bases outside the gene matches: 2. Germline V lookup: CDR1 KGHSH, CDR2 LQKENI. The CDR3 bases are TGTGCCAGCTCGGGGACAGGGGACTCTGGAAACACCATATATTTT. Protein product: CASSGTGDSGNTIYF.

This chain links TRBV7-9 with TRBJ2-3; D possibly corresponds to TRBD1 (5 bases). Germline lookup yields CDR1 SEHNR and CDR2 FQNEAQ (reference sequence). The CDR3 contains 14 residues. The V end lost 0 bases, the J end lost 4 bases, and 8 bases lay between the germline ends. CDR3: CASSLAGVSDTQYF. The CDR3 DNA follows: TGTGCCAGCAGCTTAGCAGGGGTTTCAGATACGCAGTATTTT.

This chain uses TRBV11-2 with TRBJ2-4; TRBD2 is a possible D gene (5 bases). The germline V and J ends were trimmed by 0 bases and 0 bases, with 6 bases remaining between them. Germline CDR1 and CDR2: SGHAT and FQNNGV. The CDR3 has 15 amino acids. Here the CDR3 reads CASSLEGRAKNIQYF. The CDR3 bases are TGTGCCAGCAGCTTAGAAGGGAGAGCCAAAAACATTCAGTACTTC.

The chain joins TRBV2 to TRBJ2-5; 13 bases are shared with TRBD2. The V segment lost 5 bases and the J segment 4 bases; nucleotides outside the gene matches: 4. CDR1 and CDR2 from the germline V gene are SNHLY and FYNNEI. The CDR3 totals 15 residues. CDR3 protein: CASSRRTSGRETQYF. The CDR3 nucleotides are TGTGCCAGCAGTCGCCGGACTAGCGGGAGAGAGACCCAGTACTTC.

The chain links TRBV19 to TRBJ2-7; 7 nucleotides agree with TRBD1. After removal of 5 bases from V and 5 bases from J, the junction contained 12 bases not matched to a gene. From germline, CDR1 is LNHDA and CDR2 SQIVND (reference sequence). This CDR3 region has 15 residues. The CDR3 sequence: CASSPADLGGHEQYF. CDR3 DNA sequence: TGTGCCAGTAGTCCCGCGGACTTAGGGGGCCACGAGCAGTACTTC. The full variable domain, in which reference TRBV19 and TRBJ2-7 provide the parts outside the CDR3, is DGGITQSPKYLFRKEGQNVTLSCEQNLNHDAMYWYRQDPGQGLRLIYYSQIVNDFQKGDIAEGYSVSREKKESFPLTVTSAQKNPTAFYLCASSPADLGGHEQYFGPGTRLTVT.

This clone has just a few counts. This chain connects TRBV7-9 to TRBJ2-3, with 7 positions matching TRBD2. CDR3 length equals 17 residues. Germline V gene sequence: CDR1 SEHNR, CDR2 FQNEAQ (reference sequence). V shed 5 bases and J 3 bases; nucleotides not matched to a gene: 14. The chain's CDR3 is CASSLGAGSLATDTQYF. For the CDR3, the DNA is TGTGCCAGCAGCCTAGGAGCCGGTTCACTAGCGACAGATACGCAGTATTTT.

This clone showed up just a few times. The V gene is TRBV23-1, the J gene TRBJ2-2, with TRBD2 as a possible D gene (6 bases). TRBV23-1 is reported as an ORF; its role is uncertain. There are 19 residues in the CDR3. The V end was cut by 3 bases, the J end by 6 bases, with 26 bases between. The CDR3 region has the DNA TGCGCCAGCAGTCACACCCATCGGGACTCTCCCTTAGACTCCGGGGAGCTGTTTTTT. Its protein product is CASSHTHRDSPLDSGELFF.

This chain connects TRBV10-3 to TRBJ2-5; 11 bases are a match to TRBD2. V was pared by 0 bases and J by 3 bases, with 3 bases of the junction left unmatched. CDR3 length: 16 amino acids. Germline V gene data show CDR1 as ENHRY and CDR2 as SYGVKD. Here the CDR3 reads CAISESTSGEKETQYF. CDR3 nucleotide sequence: TGTGCCATCAGTGAGTCGACTAGCGGGGAAAAAGAGACCCAGTACTTC.

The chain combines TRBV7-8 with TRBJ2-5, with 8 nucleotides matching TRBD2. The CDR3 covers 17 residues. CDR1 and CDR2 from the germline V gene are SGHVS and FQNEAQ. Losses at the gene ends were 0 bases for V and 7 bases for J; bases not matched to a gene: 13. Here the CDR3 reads CASSLAGRSAGGGTQYF. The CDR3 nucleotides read TGTGCCAGCAGCTTAGCCGGTCGCTCCGCGGGGGGTGGGACCCAGTACTTC.